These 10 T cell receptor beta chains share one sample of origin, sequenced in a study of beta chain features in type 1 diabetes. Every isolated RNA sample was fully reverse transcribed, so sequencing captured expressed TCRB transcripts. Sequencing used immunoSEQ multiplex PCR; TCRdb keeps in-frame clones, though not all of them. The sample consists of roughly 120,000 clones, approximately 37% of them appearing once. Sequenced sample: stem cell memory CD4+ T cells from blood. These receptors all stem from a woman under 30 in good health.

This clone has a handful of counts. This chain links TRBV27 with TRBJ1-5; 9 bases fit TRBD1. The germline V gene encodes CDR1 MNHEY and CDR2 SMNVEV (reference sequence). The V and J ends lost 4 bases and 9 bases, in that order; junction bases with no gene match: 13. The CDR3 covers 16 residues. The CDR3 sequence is CASSSQPGQGLLPQHF. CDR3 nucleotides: TGTGCCAGCAGTTCCCAACCGGGACAGGGTTTATTGCCCCAGCATTTT.

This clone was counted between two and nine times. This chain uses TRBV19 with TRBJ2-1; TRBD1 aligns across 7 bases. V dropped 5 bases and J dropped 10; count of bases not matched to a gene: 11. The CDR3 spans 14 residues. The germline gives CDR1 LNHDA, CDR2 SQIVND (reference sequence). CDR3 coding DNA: TGTGCCAGTAGTGGTGACAGGGACCTCCGGGAGCAGTTCTTC. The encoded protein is CASSGDRDLREQFF.

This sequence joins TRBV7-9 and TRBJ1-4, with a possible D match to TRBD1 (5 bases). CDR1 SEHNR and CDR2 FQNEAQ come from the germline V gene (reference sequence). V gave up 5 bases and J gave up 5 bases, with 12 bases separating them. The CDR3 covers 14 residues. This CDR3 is CASSRGDGNEKLFF. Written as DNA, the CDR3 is TGTGCCAGCAGCCGGGGGGACGGAAATGAAAAACTGTTTTTT.

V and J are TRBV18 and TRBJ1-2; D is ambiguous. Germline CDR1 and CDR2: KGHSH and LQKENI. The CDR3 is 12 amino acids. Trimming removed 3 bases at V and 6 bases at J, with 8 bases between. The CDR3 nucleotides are TGTGCCAGCTCACCTCCGGAGAATGGCTACACCTTC. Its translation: CASSPPENGYTF.

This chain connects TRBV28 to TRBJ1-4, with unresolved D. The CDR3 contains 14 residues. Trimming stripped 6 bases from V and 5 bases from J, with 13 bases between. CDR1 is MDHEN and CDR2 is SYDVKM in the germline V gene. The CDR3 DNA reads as TGTGCCAGCAGAAACGGCGGGGAGAATGAAAAACTGTTTTTT. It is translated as CASRNGGENEKLFF.

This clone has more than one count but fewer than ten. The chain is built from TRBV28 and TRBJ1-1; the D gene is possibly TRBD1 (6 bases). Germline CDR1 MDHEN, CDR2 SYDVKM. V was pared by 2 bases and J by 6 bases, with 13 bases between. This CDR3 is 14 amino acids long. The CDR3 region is CASSLTGRSSEAFF. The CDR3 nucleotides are TGTGCCAGCAGTTTAACAGGGCGTTCGTCTGAAGCTTTCTTT.

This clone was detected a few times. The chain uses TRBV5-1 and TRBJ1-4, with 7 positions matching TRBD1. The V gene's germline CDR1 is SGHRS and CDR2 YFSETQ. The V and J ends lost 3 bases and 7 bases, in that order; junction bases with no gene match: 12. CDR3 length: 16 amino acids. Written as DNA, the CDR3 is TGCGCCAGCAGCTGGGGACAGAAGATATGGGGTGAAAAACTGTTTTTT. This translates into CASSWGQKIWGEKLFF. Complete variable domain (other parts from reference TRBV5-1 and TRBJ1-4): KAGVTQTPRYLIKTRGQQVTLSCSPISGHRSVSWYQQTPGQGLQFLFEYFSETQRNKGNFPGRFSGRQFSNSRSEMNVSTLELGDSALYLCASSWGQKIWGEKLFFGSGTQLSVL.

CDR3 nucleotide sequence: TGTGCCAGCAGTTCCATGGGGGCGGCTAATGAAAAACTGTTTTTT. It codes for CASSSMGAANEKLFF. This rearrangement joins TRBV6-5 to TRBJ1-4; D may be TRBD1 (6 bases). V lost 4 bases, J lost 3 bases, and 12 bases lay in between. Germline V gives CDR1 MNHEY, CDR2 SVGAGI. CDR3 length equals 15 residues.

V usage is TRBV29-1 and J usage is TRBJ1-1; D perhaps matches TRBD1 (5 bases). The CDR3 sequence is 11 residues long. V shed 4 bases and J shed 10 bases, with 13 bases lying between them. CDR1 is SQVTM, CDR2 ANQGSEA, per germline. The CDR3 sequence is CSVGQSRGAFF. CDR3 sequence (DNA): TGCAGCGTTGGACAGTCAAGGGGAGCTTTCTTT. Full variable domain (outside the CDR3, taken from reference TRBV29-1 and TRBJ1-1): SAVISQKPSRDICQRGTSLTIQCQVDSQVTMMFWYRQQPGQSLTLIATANQGSEATYESGFVIDKFPISRPNLTFSTLTVSNMSPEDSSIYLCSVGQSRGAFFGQGTRLTVV.

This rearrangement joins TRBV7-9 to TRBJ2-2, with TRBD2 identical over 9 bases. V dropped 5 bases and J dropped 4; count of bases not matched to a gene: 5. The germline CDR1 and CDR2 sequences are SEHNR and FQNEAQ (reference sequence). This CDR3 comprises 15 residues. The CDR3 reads CASSPGSGSTGELFF. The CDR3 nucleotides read TGTGCCAGCAGCCCCGGTAGCGGGAGCACCGGGGAGCTGTTTTTT.